This T cell receptor (beta chain) was sequenced in a study of shared clonotypes between healthy human individuals. J was trimmed by 3 bases and V by 8 bases; bases with no gene match: 5. The CDR3 is 13 residues long. The germline V gene encodes CDR1 GTSNPN and CDR2 SVGIG (reference sequence). The run depth of the assay was deep. Libraries were prepared by immunoSEQ multiplex PCR; TCRdb keeps only in-frame clonotypes and omits some of them. The sample shows around 500,000 clones, 65% to 85% of them seen only once. The rearrangement joins TRBV30 to TRBJ1-4, with 8 bases lining up with TRBD1. The source material was PBMCs. This clonotype was sampled from a middle-aged woman in good health. Some clones in this sample may be carry-over from other donors' samples. In nucleotides, the CDR3 is TGTGCCGGAGGACAGGGATCTAATGAAAAACTGTTTTTT. Amino acids: CAGGQGSNEKLFF.